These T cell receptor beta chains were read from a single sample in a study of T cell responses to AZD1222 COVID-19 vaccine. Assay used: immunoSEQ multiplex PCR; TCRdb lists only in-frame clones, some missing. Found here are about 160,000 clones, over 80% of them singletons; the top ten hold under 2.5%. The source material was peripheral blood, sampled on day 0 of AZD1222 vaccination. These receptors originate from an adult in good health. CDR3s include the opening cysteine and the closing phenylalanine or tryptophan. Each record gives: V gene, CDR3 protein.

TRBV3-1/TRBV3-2	CASSQSRTSGRREQYF
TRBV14	CASSQVTLKGPYEQYF
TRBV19	CASSIGDSRLSYEQYF
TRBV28	CASGEGFTDEQYF
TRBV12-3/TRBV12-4	CASSWLSNIQYF
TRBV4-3	CASSLGLTSYEQYF
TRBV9	CASSVVGTGGHTGELFF
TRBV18	CASSTTGGLFNEKLFF
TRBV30	CAGAQGKNQPQHF
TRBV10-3	CAISGRGGSSGNTIYF
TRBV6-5	CASRTSMGETQYF
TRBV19	CASSMGNRETQYF
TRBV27	CASSLGGLTTYEQYF
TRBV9	CASSVGVGLGSGGPNQFF
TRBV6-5	CASSYRQGYEQYF
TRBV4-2	CASSQDVGTTSEQYF
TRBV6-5	CASRNGPFEQYF
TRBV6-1	CASSEARGGEAFF
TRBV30	CAWSVGQNPYNSPLHF
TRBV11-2	CASSLDGGAPNTIYF
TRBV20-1	CSAWGGTEAFF
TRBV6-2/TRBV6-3	CASSYGGEYNEQFF
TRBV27	CASSLSWRAANEKLFF
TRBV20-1	CSASSAYEQYF
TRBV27	CASSLSGDSGYTF
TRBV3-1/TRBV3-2	CASSQPVAGARDEQFF
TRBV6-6	CASTPRDMNTEAFF
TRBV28	CASRPPGLENEKLFF
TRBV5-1	CASSLGGGLAGEKYF
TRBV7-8	CASSLVRTGELFF
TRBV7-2	CASSRDFHNEQFF
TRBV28	CASINRGMVADTQYF
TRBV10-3	CAISEGQEGQPQHF
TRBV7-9	CASSYTTTYEQYF
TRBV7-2	CASSTGQGRQFYEQYF
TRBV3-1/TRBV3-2	CASRQGTGELFF
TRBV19	CASRGTADNQPQHF
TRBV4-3	CASSQGQDTNTEAFF
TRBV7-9	CASRILGGVTDTQYF
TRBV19	CASSMKALQETQYF
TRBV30	CAWQRSSGGTTEAFF
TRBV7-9	CATQTGELFF
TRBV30	CAWRGLRGELFF
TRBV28	CASSLRTGLNTEAFF
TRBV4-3	CASSQDLTGDEQFF
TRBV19	CASKTQGLYTEAFF
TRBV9	CASSVGSRTGELFF
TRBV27	CASSLSRASGNTIYF
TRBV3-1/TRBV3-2	CASRSQDRVASPLHF
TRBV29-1	CSVRAGTYEQYF
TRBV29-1	CSVDLYRETQYF
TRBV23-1	CASRVVGASEYEQYF
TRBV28	CASSFRVRNQPQHF
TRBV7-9	CASSLNEIANYGYTF